This T cell receptor (beta chain) was captured in a study of blood T cells in healthy people across ages. The authors ran a second PCR of 7 to 11 cycles using a sample-barcoded 5' primer and a J-beta primer mix. Via MiXCR, TCRdb re-called the 5' RACE reads, giving one row per CDR3 protein. The table records 1.5 million to 2 million distinct CDR3 sequences, about 28% of them present only once. The CDR3 loop spans 16 amino acids. Trimming at V came to 3 bases and at J to 0 bases, leaving 7 bases not matched to a gene. The TCR sequence derives from a woman aged 25 to 39 in good health. The chain has TRBV12-3 or TRBV12-4 and TRBJ2-7; 8 bases match TRBD1. Sequencing input: blood. The CDR3: CASSFGDRGFSYEQYF. The CDR3 nucleotides are TGTGCCAGCAGTTTCGGAGACAGGGGTTTCTCCTACGAGCAGTACTTC.